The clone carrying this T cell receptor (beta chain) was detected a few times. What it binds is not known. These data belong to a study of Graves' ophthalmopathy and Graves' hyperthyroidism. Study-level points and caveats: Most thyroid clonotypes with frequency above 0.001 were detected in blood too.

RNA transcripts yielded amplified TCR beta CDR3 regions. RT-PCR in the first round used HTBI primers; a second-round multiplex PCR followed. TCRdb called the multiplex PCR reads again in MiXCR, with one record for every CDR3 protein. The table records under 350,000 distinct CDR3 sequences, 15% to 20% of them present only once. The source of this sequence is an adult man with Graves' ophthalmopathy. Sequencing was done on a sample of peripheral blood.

DNA for the CDR3: TGCAGCGTGGGGGCTGGGGGAGCTTTCTTT. As protein: CSVGAGGAFF. The chain uses TRBV29-1 and TRBJ1-1; D might be TRBD1 (6 bases). Germline values: CDR1 SQVTM, CDR2 ANQGSEA. This CDR3 comprises 10 residues. Trimming cost V 6 bases and J 10 bases, with 12 bases left between them.